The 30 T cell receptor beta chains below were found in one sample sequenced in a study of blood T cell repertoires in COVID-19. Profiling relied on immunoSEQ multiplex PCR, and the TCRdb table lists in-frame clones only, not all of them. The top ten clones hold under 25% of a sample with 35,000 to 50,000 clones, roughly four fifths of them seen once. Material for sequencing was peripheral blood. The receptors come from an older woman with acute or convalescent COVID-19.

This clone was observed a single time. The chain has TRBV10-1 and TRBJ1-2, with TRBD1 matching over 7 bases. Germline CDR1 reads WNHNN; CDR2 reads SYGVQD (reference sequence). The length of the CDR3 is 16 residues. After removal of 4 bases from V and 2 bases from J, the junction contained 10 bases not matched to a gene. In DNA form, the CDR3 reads TGCGCCAGCAGTGTTGCATGGGACAGAGAGAACTATGGCTACACCTTC. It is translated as CASSVAWDRENYGYTF.

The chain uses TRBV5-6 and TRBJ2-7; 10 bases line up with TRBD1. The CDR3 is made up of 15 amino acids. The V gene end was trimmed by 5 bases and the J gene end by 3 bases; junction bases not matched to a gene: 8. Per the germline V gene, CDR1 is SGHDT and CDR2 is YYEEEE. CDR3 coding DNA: TGTGCCAGCAGAACCGGGACAGGGGACTTCTACGAGCAGTACTTC. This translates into CASRTGTGDFYEQYF.

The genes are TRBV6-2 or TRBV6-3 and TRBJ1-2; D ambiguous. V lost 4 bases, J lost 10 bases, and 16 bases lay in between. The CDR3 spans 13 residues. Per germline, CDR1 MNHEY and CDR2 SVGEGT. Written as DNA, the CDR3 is TGTGCCAGCAGTTTACTCTATTCGGTTTACTACACCTTC. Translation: CASSLLYSVYYTF.

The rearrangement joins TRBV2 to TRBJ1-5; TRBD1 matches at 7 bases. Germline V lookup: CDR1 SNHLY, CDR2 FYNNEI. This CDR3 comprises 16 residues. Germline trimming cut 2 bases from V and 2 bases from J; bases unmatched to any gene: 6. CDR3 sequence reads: CASSEIETGRNQPQHF. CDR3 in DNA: TGTGCCAGCAGTGAAATAGAGACAGGGCGCAATCAGCCCCAGCATTTT. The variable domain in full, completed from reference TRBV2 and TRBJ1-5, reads EPEVTQTPSHQVTQMGQEVILRCVPISNHLYFYWYRQILGQKVEFLVSFYNNEISEKSEIFDDQFSVERPDGSNFTLKIRSTKLEDSAMYFCASSEIETGRNQPQHFGDGTRLSIL.

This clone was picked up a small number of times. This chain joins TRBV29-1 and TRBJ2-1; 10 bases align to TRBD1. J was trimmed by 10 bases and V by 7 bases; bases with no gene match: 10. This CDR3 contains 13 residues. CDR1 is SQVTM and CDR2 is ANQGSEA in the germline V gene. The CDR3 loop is CSGRDRGPGEQFF. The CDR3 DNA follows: TGCAGCGGCCGGGACAGGGGCCCCGGGGAGCAGTTCTTC.

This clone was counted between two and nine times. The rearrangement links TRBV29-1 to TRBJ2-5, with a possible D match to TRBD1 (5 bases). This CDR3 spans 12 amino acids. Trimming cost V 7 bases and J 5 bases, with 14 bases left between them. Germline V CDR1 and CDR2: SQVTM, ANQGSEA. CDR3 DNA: TGCAGCGCCCAGGGTCTAACGGAGACCCAGTACTTC. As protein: CSAQGLTETQYF.

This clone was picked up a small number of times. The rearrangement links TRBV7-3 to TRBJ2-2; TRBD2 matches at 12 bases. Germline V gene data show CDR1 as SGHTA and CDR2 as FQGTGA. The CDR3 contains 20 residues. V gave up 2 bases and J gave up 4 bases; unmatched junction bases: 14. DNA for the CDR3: TGTGCCAGCAGCTTATGGTCCTCACTAGCGGGGGGCACTTCCACCGGGGAGCTGTTTTTT. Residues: CASSLWSSLAGGTSTGELFF.

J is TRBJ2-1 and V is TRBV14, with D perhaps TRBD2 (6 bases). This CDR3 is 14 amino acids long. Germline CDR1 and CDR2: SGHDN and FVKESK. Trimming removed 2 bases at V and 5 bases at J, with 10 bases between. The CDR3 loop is CASSQRGAHNEQFF. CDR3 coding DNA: TGTGCCAGCAGCCAACGCGGGGCCCACAATGAGCAGTTCTTC.

As DNA, the CDR3 is TGTGCCAGCTCACCGGGGACAGGGAACTCCTACGAGCAGTACTTC. Translating gives CASSPGTGNSYEQYF. V is TRBV18 and J is TRBJ2-7; 9 nucleotides align to TRBD1. J gave up 0 bases and V 3 bases, and 3 bases lay outside the gene matches. This CDR3 is built from 15 residues. CDR1 and CDR2 (germline): KGHSH, LQKENI.

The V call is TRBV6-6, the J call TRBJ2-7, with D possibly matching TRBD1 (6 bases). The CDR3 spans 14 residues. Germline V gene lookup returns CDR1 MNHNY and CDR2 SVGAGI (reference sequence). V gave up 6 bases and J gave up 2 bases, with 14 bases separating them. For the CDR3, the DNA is TGTGCCAGCAGGATGGGGACAAGTACCTACGAGCAGTACTTC. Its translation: CASRMGTSTYEQYF.

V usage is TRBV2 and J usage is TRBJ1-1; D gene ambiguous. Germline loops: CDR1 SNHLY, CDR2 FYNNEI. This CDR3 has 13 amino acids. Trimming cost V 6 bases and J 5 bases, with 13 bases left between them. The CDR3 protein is CASRVLAGTEAFF. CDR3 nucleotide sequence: TGTGCCAGCAGGGTCCTCGCGGGGACTGAAGCTTTCTTT.

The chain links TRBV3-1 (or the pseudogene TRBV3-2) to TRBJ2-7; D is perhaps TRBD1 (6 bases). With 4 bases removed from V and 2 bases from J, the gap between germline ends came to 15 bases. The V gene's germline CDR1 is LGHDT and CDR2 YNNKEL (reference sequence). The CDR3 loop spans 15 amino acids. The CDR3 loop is CASSPPRGRPYEQYF. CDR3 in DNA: TGTGCCAGCAGCCCCCCCAGGGGAAGGCCCTACGAGCAGTACTTC.

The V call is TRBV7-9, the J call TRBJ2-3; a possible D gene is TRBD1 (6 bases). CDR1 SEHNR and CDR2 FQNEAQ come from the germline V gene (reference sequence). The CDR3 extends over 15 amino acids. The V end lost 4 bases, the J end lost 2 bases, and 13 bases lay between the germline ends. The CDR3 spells CASSWIAGVTDTQYF. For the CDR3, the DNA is TGTGCCAGCAGCTGGATAGCAGGGGTCACAGATACGCAGTATTTT.

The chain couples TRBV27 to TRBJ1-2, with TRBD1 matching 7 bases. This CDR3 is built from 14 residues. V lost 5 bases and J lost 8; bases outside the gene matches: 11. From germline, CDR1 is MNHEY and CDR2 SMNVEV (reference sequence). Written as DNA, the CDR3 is TGTGCCAGCAGTGCAAGGGGGCGAAACGGCGGCTACACCTTC. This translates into CASSARGRNGGYTF.

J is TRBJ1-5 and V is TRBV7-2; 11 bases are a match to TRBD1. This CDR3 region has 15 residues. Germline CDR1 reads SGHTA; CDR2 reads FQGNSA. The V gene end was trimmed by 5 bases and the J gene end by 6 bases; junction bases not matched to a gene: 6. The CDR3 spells CASSRTGGAGQPQHF. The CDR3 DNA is TGTGCCAGCAGCCGGACAGGGGGCGCAGGTCAGCCCCAGCATTTT.

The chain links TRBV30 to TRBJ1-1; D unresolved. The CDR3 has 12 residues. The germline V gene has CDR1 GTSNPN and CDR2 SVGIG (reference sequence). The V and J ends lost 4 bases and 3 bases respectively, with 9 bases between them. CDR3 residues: CAWKSPDTEAFF. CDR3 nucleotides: TGTGCCTGGAAGTCGCCGGACACTGAAGCTTTCTTT.

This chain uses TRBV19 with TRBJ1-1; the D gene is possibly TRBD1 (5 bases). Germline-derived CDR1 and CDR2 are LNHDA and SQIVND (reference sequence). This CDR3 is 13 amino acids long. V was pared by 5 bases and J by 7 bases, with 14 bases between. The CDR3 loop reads CASSYGAEFEAFF. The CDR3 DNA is TGTGCCAGTAGTTATGGGGCGGAATTTGAAGCTTTCTTT.

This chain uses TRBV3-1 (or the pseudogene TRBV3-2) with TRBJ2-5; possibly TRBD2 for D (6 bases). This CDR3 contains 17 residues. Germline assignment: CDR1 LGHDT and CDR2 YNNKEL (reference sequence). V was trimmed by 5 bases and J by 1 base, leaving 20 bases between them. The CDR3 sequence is CASSERGGGTLQETQYF. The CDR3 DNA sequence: TGTGCCAGCAGCGAAAGAGGTGGCGGGACCCTCCAAGAGACCCAGTACTTC.

DNA of the CDR3: TGTGCCAGCAGTTTCGGACTAGCGGGGGGACTTTACACAGATACGCAGTATTTT. Translated: CASSFGLAGGLYTDTQYF. The chain joins TRBV6-2 or TRBV6-3 to TRBJ2-3, with TRBD2 matching over 14 bases. After removal of 4 bases from V and 2 bases from J, the junction contained 8 bases not matched to a gene. Germline CDR1 and CDR2: MNHEY and SVGEGT. There are 18 residues in the CDR3.

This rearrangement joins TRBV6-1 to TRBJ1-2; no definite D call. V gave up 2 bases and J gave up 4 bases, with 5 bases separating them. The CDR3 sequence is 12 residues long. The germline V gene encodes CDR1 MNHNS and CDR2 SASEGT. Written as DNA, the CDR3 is TGTGCCAGCAGTGAATTATTCTATGGCTACACCTTC. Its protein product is CASSELFYGYTF.

The CDR3 region is CASSMGLARDEQFF. CDR3 bases: TGTGCCAGTAGTATGGGACTAGCGCGGGATGAGCAGTTCTTC. The chain uses TRBV19 and TRBJ2-1, with TRBD2 matching over 10 bases. The CDR3 is 14 residues long. With V trimmed by 3 bases and J by 8 bases, 4 bases remained unmatched. CDR1 and CDR2 from the germline V gene are LNHDA and SQIVND (reference sequence). Looking up the rest from reference TRBV19 and TRBJ2-1 gives the full variable domain: DGGITQSPKYLFRKEGQNVTLSCEQNLNHDAMYWYRQDPGQGLRLIYYSQIVNDFQKGDIAEGYSVSREKKESFPLTVTSAQKNPTAFYLCASSMGLARDEQFFGPGTRLTVL.

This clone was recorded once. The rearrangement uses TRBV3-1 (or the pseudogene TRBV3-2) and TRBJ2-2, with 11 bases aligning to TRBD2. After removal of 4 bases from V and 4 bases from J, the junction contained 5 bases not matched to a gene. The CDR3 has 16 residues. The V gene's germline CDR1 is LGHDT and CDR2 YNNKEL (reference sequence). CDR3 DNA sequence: TGTGCCAGCAGCCCGAGACTAGCGGGGATCACCGGGGAGCTGTTTTTT. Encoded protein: CASSPRLAGITGELFF.

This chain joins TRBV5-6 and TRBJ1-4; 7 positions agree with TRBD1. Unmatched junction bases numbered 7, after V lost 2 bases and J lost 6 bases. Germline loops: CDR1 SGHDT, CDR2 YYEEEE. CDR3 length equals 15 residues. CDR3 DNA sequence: TGTGCCAGCAGCTTACCCGGGACAGTCCATGAAAAACTGTTTTTT. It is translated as CASSLPGTVHEKLFF.

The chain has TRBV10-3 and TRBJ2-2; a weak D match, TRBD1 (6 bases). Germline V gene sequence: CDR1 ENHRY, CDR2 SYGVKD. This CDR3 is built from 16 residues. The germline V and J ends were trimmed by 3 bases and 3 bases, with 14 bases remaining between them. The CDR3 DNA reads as TGTGCCATCAGTGATAGTCAGGGGTTGTACACCGGGGAGCTGTTTTTT. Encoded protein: CAISDSQGLYTGELFF.

In DNA form, the CDR3 reads TGTGCCAGCAGCTGGAGTCGGAGCGGAGACACCGGGGAGCTGTTTTTT. Translated, it gives CASSWSRSGDTGELFF. The chain has TRBV11-2 and TRBJ2-2; D is perhaps TRBD2 (5 bases). The CDR3 extends over 16 amino acids. V was clipped by 4 bases and J by 3 bases, with 15 bases between them. CDR1 SGHAT and CDR2 FQNNGV come from the germline V gene.

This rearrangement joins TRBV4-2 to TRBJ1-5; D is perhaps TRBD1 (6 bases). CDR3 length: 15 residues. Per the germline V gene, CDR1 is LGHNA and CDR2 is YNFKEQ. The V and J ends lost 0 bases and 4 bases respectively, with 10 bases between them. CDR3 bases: TGTGCCAGCAGCCAAGAACAGGGATTGAATCAGCCCCAGCATTTT. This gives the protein CASSQEQGLNQPQHF.

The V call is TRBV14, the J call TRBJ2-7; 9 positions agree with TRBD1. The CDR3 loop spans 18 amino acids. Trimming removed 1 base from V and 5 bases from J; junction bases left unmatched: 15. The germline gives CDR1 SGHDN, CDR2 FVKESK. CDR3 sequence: CASSQVYGGGTGGNEQYF. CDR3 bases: TGTGCCAGCAGCCAAGTGTATGGAGGGGGCACAGGGGGCAACGAGCAGTACTTC.

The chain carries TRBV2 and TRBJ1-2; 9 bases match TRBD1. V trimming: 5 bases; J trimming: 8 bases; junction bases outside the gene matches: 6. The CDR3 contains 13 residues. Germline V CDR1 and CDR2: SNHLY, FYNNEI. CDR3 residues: CASSRTGAPGYTF. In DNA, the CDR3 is TGTGCCAGCAGTCGGACAGGGGCGCCGGGCTACACCTTC.

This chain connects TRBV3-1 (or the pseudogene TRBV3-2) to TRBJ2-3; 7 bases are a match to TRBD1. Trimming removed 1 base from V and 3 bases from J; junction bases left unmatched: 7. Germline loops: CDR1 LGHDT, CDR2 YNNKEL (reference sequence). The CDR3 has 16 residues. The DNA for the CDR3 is TGTGCCAGCAGCCAAGGGACAGGCGACAAGACAGATACGCAGTATTTT. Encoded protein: CASSQGTGDKTDTQYF.

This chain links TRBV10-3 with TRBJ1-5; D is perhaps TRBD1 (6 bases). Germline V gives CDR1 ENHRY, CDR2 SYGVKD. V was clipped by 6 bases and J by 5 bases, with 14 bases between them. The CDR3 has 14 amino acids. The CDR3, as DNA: TGTGCCATCAGGTCGGACAGTTCATATCAGCCCCAGCATTTT. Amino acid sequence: CAIRSDSSYQPQHF.